This T cell receptor (beta chain) appears in the sequencing data of a study of CD4 T cells in relation to SARS-CoV-2 and coronaviruses. For the study at large: PBMCs were cultured with antigen for roughly 11 days before TCR beta sequencing.

Here immunoSEQ multiplex PCR was the method, and the copy in TCRdb shows in-frame clones only, minus some. Of 16,000 or so clones in the sample, roughly 80% were seen once. This clone is a singleton in its sample. Its antigen is unknown. The unexposed donors gave CD4+ T cells in 2011-2018, prior to COVID-19. After approximately ten days of culture, CD4+ T cells were isolated. Testing used SARS-CoV-2 S/N and four cold-coronavirus spikes on unexposed-donor CD4+ T cells, cells permitting. Study-wide points: No donor gave both pre-pandemic and post-infection samples.

The CDR3 is 12 amino acids. Germline assignment: CDR1 WNHNN and CDR2 SYGVQD (reference sequence). V gave up 3 bases and J gave up 7 bases, with 9 bases separating them. The chain joins TRBV10-1 to TRBJ1-2; unclear D gene. This clonotype was obtained from a human donor in good health. The specimen was CD4+ T cells from PBMCs, cultured in vitro. This chain's CDR3 is CASSDREGGYTF. Here the CDR3 DNA reads TGCGCCAGCAGTGATCGGGAAGGTGGCTACACCTTC.